Sequencing of this T cell receptor beta chain was carried out in a study of T-cell memory formation after mild COVID-19. For the study at large: Largely, TCR clusters stayed within a single donor.

Study-wide results and caveats: A balance of CD4 and CD8 characterized clones contracting day 15 to 85, whereas later expanders leaned CD4+.

Comments on this clonotype: Its antigen is still unknown.

Via MiXCR, TCRdb re-called the 5' RACE reads, giving one row per CDR3 protein. The sample lists over 400,000 distinct CDR3 sequences; about 22% were seen once. Germline-derived CDR1 and CDR2 are SQVTM and ANQGSEA. The CDR3 contains 17 residues. The V and J ends lost 1 base and 2 bases, in that order; junction bases with no gene match: 9. This receptor was identified in an adult woman who had mild COVID-19 (a few samples of this study predate the infection). Cell type and time point are not known. What was sequenced was PBMCs or a T cell subset sorted from them (not recorded which). The chain has TRBV29-1 and TRBJ2-1; TRBD2 matches 9 bases. CDR3 protein: CSVEVRASGKTYNEQFF. DNA for the CDR3: TGCAGCGTTGAAGTAAGGGCTAGCGGGAAGACCTACAATGAGCAGTTCTTC.